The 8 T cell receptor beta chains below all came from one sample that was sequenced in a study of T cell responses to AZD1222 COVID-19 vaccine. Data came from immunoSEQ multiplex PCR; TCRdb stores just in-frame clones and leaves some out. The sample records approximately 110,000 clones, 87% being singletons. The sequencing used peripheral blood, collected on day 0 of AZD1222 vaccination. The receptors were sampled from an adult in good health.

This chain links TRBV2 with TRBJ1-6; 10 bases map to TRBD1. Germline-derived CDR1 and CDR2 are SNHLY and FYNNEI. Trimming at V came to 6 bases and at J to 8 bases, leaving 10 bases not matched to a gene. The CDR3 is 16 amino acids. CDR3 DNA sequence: TGTGCCAGCAGGACAGGGGGCGCTTCTTGGGATTCACCCCTCCACTTT. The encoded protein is CASRTGGASWDSPLHF.

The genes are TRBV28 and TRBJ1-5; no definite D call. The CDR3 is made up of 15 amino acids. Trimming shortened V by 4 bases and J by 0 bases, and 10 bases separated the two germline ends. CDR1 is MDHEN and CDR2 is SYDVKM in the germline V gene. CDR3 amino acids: CASSSLQNSNQPQHF. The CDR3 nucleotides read TGTGCCAGCAGTTCTCTACAGAATAGCAATCAGCCCCAGCATTTT.

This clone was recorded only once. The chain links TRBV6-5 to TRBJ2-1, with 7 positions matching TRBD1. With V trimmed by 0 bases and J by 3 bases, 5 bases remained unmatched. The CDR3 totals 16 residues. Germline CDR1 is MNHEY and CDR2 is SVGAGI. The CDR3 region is CASSYSQGEIYNEQFF. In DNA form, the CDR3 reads TGTGCCAGCAGTTACTCCCAGGGGGAAATCTACAATGAGCAGTTCTTC.

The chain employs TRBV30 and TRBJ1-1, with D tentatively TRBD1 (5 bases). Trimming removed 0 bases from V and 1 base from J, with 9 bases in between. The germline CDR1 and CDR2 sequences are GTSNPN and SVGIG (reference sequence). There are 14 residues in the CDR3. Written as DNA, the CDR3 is TGTGCCTGGAGTGTACCCGGGACGAACACTGAAGCTTTCTTT. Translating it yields CAWSVPGTNTEAFF.

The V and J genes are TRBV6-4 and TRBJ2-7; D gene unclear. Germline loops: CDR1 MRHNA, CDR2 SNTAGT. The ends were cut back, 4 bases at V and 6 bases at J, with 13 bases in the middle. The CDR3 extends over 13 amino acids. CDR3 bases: TGTGCCAGCAGTGCCACCCCGGGCTCCGAGCAGTACTTC. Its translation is CASSATPGSEQYF.

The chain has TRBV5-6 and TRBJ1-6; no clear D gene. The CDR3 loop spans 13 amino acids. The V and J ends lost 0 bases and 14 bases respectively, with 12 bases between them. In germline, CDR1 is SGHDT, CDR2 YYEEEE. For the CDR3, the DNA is TGTGCCAGCAGCTTGGGTCAGGTCGGAGCCCTCCACTTT. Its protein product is CASSLGQVGALHF. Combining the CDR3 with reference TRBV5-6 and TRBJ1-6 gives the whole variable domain DAGVTQSPTHLIKTRGQQVTLRCSPKSGHDTVSWYQQALGQGPQFIFQYYEEEERQRGNFPDRFSGHQFPNYSSELNVNALLLGDSALYLCASSLGQVGALHFGNGTRLTVT.

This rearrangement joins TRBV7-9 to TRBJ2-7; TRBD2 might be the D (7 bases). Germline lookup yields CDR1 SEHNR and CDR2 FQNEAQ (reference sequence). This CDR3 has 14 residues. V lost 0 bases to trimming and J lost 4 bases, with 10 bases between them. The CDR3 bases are TGTGCCAGCAGCTTAGCGGGAGGGGGGTACGAGCAGTACTTC. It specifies CASSLAGGGYEQYF.

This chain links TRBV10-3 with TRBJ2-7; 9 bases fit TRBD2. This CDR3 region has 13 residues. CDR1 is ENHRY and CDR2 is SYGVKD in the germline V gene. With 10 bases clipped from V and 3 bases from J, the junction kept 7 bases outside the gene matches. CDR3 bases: TGTGCCACCGTAGCGGGAGTGGACTACGAGCAGTACTTC. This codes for CATVAGVDYEQYF.